The clone carrying this T cell receptor beta chain was picked up a small number of times. The sample originates from a study of blood T cell repertoires in COVID-19. Study as a whole: Sites across the United States, Italy and Spain contributed samples from acute and convalescent COVID-19.

This CDR3 is 16 amino acids long. Germline CDR1 is SGHNT and CDR2 is YYREEE (reference sequence). The germline V and J ends were trimmed by 0 bases and 7 bases, with 16 bases remaining between them. Using immunoSEQ multiplex PCR, the repertoire was profiled, and TCRdb retains in-frame clones only, with some absent. Among 170,000 or so clones, 60% to 80% were seen once, and the ten largest hold about 18%. Which cohort a participant joined came from the clinical history participants gave. Before being deemed recovered, Cohort 3 donors had two negative PCRs, clearance, or symptom resolution. This chain connects TRBV5-4 to TRBJ2-2, with D perhaps TRBD1 (6 bases). The sample taken for sequencing was PBMCs or T cells enriched from blood (not recorded which). The receptor comes from a woman in her forties or fifties who had recovered from COVID-19. In nucleotides, the CDR3 is TGTGCCAGCAGCTTGGCCGCAGCAGGGGTCCACGGGGAGCTGTTTTTT. It translates to CASSLAAAGVHGELFF.